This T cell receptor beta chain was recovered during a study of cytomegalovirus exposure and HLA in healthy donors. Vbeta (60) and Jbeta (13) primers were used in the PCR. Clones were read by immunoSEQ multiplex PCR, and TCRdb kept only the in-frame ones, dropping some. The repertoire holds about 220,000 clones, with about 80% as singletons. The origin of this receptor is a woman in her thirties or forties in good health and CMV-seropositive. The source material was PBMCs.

The CDR3 region is CASSVGTGTTYTGELFF. The CDR3 bases are TGTGCCAGCAGCGTAGGCACCGGGACTACTTACACCGGGGAGCTGTTTTTT. This chain joins TRBV9 and TRBJ2-2, with 7 bases aligning to TRBD2. V shed 0 bases and J 3 bases; nucleotides not matched to a gene: 8. The CDR3 runs to 17 residues. Germline V gives CDR1 SGDLS, CDR2 YYNGEE.